Shown below are 8 T cell receptor beta chains from a single sample sequenced in a study of blood T cell repertoires in COVID-19. Sequencing used immunoSEQ multiplex PCR; TCRdb keeps in-frame clones, though not all of them. The sample yields about 190,000 clones, 88% seen once. Sequences were obtained from peripheral blood. The receptors were gathered from a man aged 30 to 39 with acute or convalescent COVID-19.

This rearrangement joins TRBV30 to TRBJ1-5; possible D gene TRBD1, 5 bases. This CDR3 has 15 amino acids. With 1 base removed from V and 4 bases from J, the gap between germline ends came to 14 bases. Germline values: CDR1 GTSNPN, CDR2 SVGIG (reference sequence). CDR3 sequence: CAWSASGLSNQPQHF. The DNA of the CDR3 is TGTGCCTGGAGTGCTTCGGGACTGTCAAATCAGCCCCAGCATTTT.

The chain recombines TRBV3-1 (or the pseudogene TRBV3-2) with TRBJ2-6, with 9 positions matching TRBD1. V was clipped by 5 bases and J by 0 bases; unmatched bases: 8. This CDR3 is built from 18 residues. Germline V gene sequence: CDR1 LGHDT, CDR2 YNNKEL (reference sequence). The CDR3: CASSDPRTGVSGANVLTF. The CDR3 coding sequence is TGTGCCAGCAGCGACCCGAGGACAGGGGTCTCTGGGGCCAACGTCCTGACTTTC.

The chain has TRBV5-1 and TRBJ1-2; TRBD1 might be the D (5 bases). V shed 7 bases and J shed 8 bases, with 21 bases lying between them. Germline V gene lookup returns CDR1 SGHRS and CDR2 YFSETQ. The CDR3 contains 14 residues. The DNA for the CDR3 is TGCGCCAGCGGTTCGGCAGGGTCTCCACTGGGCTACACCTTC. This codes for CASGSAGSPLGYTF.

The chain employs TRBV12-5 and TRBJ1-6, with 7 bases aligning to TRBD1. CDR3 length equals 14 residues. The V gene end was trimmed by 6 bases and the J gene end by 10 bases; junction bases not matched to a gene: 9. Germline CDR1 is LGHNT and CDR2 is FRNRAP. CDR3 protein: CASGLGTVVSPLHF. CDR3 nucleotides: TGTGCTAGTGGGCTGGGGACAGTGGTGTCACCCCTCCACTTT.

The CDR3: CASTQNFQGDNGYTF. DNA for the CDR3: TGTGCCAGCACCCAAAACTTTCAGGGGGACAATGGCTACACCTTC. V and J are TRBV28 and TRBJ1-2; 7 bases are shared with TRBD1. Germline assignment: CDR1 MDHEN and CDR2 SYDVKM. The CDR3 sequence is 15 residues long. After removal of 7 bases from V and 6 bases from J, the junction contained 14 bases not matched to a gene.

The chain joins TRBV7-6 to TRBJ1-2; 8 nucleotides align to TRBD1. Germline trimming cut 5 bases from V and 4 bases from J; bases unmatched to any gene: 15. In germline, CDR1 is SGHVS, CDR2 FNYEAQ. This CDR3 contains 17 residues. The CDR3 reads CASSPTTTGTGFYGYTF. The CDR3 DNA reads TGTGCCAGCAGCCCGACGACTACCGGGACAGGATTCTATGGCTACACCTTC.

This clone has just one count. The rearrangement uses TRBV3-1 (or the pseudogene TRBV3-2) and TRBJ1-2, with unresolved D. This CDR3 is built from 14 residues. Germline V gene data show CDR1 as LGHDT and CDR2 as YNNKEL (reference sequence). V lost 1 base and J 8 bases, leaving 14 bases between the germline ends. CDR3 DNA sequence: TGTGCCAGCAGCCAAGTTACGTCAGGCGAGGGCTACACCTTC. This sequence encodes CASSQVTSGEGYTF.

The chain combines TRBV3-1 (or the pseudogene TRBV3-2) with TRBJ2-1, with a possible D match to TRBD1 (6 bases). The CDR3 contains 15 residues. V was shortened by 10 bases and J by 1 base, with 17 bases between the two germline ends. Per the germline V gene, CDR1 is LGHDT and CDR2 is YNNKEL (reference sequence). The CDR3 bases are TGTGCCACCAAGCTGACAAGGGGGTCCTACAATGAGCAGTTCTTC. Its protein product is CATKLTRGSYNEQFF.